This record concerns one T cell receptor beta chain sequence. TCRdb re-analyzed the 5' RACE reads; it lists each CDR3 protein once, without DNA. The sample totals hundreds of thousands of distinct CDR3 sequences. This specimen comes from a study of T cells expressing NK-cell markers. The CDR3 length is 13 residues. Germline CDR1 and CDR2: SGHVS and FQNEAQ. The chain joins TRBV7-8 to TRBJ2-1. This clonotype was sampled from a woman aged 18-70 years in good health. Sequences were obtained from blood T cells: a sorted CD56 or NKG2C T cell subset, CD4+ or CD8+ T cells, or bulk PBMC T cells (not recorded which). The CDR3 loop reads CASSLETVNEQFF.